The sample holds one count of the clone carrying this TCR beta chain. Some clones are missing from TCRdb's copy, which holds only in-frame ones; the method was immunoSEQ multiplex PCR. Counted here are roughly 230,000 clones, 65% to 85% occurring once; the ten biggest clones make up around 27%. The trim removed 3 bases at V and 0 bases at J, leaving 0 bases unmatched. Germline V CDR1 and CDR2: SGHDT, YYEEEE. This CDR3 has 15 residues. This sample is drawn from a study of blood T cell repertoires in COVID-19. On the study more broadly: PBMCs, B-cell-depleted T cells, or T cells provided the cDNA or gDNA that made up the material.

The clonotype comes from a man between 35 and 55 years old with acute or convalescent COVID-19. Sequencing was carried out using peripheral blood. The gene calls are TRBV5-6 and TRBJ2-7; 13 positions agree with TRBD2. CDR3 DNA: TGTGCCAGCAGCTGGACTAGCGGGAGCTCCTACGAGCAGTACTTC. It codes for CASSWTSGSSYEQYF.